These 2 T cell receptor beta chains came from one sample sequenced in a study of T cells in Graves' hyperthyroidism and ophthalmopathy. The investigators amplified TCR beta CDR3 regions from RNA transcripts. TCR CDR3 regions were first amplified by RT-PCR with HTBI primers. TCRdb re-derived calls from the multiplex PCR reads in MiXCR, one entry per CDR3 protein. In the table there are hundreds of thousands of distinct CDR3 sequences, about 22% of which are singletons. The source material was blood. The receptors here all came from a woman in her 70s with Graves' ophthalmopathy.

The chain joins TRBV27 to TRBJ2-1, with TRBD2 matching 11 bases. The trim removed 5 bases at V and 6 bases at J, leaving 6 bases unmatched. This CDR3 comprises 15 residues. Germline V gene sequence: CDR1 MNHEY, CDR2 SMNVEV (reference sequence). This CDR3 is CASSPAGTSGNEQFF. CDR3 nucleotide sequence: TGTGCCAGCAGTCCTGCCGGGACTAGCGGCAATGAGCAGTTCTTC.

This chain uses TRBV19 with TRBJ1-1, with a possible D match to TRBD1 (6 bases). The CDR3 spans 14 residues. In germline, CDR1 is LNHDA, CDR2 SQIVND (reference sequence). V was cut by 7 bases and J by 4 bases, with 16 bases left in between. This CDR3 reads CASTTGGAGTEAFF. The CDR3 DNA follows: TGTGCCAGTACCACGGGGGGGGCCGGCACTGAAGCTTTCTTT.